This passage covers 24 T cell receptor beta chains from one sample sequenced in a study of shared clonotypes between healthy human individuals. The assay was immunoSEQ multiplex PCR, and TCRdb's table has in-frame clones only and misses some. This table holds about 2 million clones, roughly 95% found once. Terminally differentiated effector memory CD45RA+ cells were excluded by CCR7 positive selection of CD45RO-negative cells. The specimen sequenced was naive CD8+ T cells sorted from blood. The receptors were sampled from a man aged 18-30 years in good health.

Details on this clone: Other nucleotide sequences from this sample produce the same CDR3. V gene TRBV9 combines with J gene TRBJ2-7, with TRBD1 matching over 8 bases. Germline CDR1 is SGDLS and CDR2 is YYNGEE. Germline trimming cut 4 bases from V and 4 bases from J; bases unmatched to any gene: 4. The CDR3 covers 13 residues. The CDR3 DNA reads TGTGCCAGCAGCACCGGGACAGGTTACGAGCAGTACTTC. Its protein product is CASSTGTGYEQYF.

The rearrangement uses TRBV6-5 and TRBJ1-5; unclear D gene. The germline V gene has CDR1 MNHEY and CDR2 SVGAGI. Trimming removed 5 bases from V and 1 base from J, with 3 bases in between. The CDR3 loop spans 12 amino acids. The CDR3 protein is CASSASNQPQHF. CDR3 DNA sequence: TGTGCCAGCAGTGCGAGCAATCAGCCCCAGCATTTT.

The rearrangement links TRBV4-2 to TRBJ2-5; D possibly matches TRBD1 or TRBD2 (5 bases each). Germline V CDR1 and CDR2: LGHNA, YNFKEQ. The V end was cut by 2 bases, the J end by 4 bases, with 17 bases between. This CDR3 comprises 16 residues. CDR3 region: CASSQTKGPGAETQYF. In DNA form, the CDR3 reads TGTGCCAGCAGCCAAACCAAGGGCCCCGGGGCAGAGACCCAGTACTTC.

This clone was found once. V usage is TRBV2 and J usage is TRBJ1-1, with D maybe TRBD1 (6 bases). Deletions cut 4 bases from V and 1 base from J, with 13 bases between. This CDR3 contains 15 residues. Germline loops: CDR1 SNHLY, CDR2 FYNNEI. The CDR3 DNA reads TGTGCCAGCAGTGTTGGACAAGGGGGGAACACTGAAGCTTTCTTT. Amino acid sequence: CASSVGQGGNTEAFF.

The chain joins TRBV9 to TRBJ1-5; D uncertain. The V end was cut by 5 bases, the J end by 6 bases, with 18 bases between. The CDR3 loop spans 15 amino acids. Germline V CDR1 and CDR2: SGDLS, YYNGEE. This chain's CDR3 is CASSGEKESGQPQHF. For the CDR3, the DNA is TGTGCCAGCAGTGGAGAGAAAGAATCGGGTCAGCCCCAGCATTTT.

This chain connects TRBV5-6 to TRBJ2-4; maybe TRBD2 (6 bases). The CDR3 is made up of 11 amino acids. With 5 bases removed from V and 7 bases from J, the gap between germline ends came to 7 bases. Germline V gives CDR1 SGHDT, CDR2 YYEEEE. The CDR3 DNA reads TGTGCCAGCAGTGGAGGGAACATTCAGTACTTC. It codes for CASSGGNIQYF. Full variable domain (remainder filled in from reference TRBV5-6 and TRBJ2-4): DAGVTQSPTHLIKTRGQQVTLRCSPKSGHDTVSWYQQALGQGPQFIFQYYEEEERQRGNFPDRFSGHQFPNYSSELNVNALLLGDSALYLCASSGGNIQYFGAGTRLSVL.

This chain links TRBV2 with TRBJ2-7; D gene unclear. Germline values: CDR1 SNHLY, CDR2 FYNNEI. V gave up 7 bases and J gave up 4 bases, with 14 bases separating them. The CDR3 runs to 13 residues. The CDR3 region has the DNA TGTGCCAGCATTGGTGACTCGGATTACGAGCAGTACTTC. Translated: CASIGDSDYEQYF.

The CDR3 spells CASSLGGGAPWQETQYF. CDR3 nucleotide sequence: TGTGCCAGCAGCCTGGGGGGAGGGGCCCCTTGGCAAGAGACCCAGTACTTC. V and J are TRBV5-6 and TRBJ2-5, with 7 bases fitting TRBD2. CDR1 is SGHDT and CDR2 is YYEEEE in the germline V gene. V lost 4 bases, J lost 2 bases, and 14 bases stayed unmatched. The CDR3 has 17 residues.

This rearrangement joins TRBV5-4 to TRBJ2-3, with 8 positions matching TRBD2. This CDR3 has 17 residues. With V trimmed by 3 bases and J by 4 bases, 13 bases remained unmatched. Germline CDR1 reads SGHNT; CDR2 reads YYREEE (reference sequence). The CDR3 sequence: CASSSYELAELPDTQYF. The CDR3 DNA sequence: TGTGCCAGCAGCTCCTACGAACTAGCGGAGCTCCCAGATACGCAGTATTTT.

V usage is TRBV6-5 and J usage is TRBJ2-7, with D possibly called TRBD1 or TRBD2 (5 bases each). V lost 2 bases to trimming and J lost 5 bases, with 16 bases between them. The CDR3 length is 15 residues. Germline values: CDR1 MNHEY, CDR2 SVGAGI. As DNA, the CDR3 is TGTGCCAGCAGTTACGGGGCAGGGAGCGGCGACGAGCAGTACTTC. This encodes CASSYGAGSGDEQYF.

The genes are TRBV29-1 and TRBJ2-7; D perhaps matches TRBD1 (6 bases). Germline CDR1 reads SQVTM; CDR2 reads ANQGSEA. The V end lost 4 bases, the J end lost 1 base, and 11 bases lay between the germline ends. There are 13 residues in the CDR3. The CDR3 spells CSVVGQRSYEQYF. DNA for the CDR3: TGCAGCGTTGTAGGACAGAGATCCTACGAGCAGTACTTC.

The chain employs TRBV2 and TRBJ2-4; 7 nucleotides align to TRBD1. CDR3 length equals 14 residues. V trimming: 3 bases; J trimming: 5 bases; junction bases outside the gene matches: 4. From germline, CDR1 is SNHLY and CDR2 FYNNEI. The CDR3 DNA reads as TGTGCCAGCAGTGAGGGACAGTTAGAAAACATTCAGTACTTC. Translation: CASSEGQLENIQYF.

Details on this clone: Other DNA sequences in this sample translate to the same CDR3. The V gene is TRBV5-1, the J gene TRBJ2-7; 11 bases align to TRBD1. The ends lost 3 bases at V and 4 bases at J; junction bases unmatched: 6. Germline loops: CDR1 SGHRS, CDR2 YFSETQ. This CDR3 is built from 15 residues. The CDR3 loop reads CASSSPGQGVYEQYF. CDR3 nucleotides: TGCGCCAGCAGCTCACCGGGACAGGGGGTTTACGAGCAGTACTTC. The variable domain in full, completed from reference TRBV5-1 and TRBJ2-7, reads KAGVTQTPRYLIKTRGQQVTLSCSPISGHRSVSWYQQTPGQGLQFLFEYFSETQRNKGNFPGRFSGRQFSNSRSEMNVSTLELGDSALYLCASSSPGQGVYEQYFGPGTRLTVT.

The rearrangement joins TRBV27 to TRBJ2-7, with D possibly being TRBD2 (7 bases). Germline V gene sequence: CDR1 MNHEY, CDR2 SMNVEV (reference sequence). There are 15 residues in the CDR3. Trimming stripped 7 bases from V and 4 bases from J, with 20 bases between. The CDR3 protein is CASTVTGGAFYEQYF. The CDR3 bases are TGTGCCAGCACGGTTACTGGGGGGGCGTTTTACGAGCAGTACTTC.

CDR3 sequence (DNA): TGTGCCAGCAACCCAGGGGGCACTGAAGCTTTCTTT. Encoded protein: CASNPGGTEAFF. The genes are TRBV28 and TRBJ1-1, with 7 bases aligning to TRBD1. Germline V gene lookup returns CDR1 MDHEN and CDR2 SYDVKM. After removal of 7 bases from V and 4 bases from J, the junction contained 3 bases not matched to a gene. CDR3 length equals 12 residues. The complete variable domain, with remaining parts taken from reference TRBV28 and TRBJ1-1, reads DVKVTQSSRYLVKRTGEKVFLECVQDMDHENMFWYRQDPGLGLRLIYFSYDVKMKEKGDIPEGYSVSREKKERFSLILESASTNQTSMYLCASNPGGTEAFFGQGTRLTVV.

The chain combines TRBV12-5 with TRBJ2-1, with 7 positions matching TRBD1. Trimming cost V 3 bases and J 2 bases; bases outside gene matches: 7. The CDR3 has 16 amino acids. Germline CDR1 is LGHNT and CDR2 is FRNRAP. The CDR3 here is CASGFASGGPYNEQFF. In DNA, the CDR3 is TGTGCTAGTGGTTTCGCTTCAGGGGGTCCCTACAATGAGCAGTTCTTC.

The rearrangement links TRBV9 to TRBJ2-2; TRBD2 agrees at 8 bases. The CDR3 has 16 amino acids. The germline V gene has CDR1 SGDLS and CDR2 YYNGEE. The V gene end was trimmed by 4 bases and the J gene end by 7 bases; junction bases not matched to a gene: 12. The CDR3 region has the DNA TGTGCCAGCAGCCCAGGCGAGCGGGAGTCGGGCGGGGAGCTGTTTTTT. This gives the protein CASSPGERESGGELFF.

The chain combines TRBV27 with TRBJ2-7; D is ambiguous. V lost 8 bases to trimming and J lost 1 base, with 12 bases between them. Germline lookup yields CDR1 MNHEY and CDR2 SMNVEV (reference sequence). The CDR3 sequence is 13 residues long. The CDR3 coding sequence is TGTGCCAGCGCCCCAGGTTTATCCTACGAGCAGTACTTC. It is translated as CASAPGLSYEQYF.

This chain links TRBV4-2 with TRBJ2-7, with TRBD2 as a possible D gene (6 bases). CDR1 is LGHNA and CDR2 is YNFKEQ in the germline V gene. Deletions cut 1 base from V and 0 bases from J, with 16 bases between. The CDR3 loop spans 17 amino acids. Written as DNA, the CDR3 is TGTGCCAGCAGCCAAGTAGTAGCGGCCGTGGGCTCCTACGAGCAGTACTTC. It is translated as CASSQVVAAVGSYEQYF.

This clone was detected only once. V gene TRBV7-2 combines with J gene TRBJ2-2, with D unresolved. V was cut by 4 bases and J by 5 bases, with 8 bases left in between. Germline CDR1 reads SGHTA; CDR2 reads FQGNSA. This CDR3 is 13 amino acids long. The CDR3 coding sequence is TGTGCCAGCAGCTCCATGGGGACCGGGGAGCTGTTTTTT. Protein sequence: CASSSMGTGELFF.

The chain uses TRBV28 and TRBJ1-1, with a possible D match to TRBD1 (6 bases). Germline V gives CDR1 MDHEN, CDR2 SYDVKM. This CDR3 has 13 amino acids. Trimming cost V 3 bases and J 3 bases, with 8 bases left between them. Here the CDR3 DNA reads TGTGCCAGCAGTTTCGGGGGCTACACTGAAGCTTTCTTT. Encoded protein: CASSFGGYTEAFF. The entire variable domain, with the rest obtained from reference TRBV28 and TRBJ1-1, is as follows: DVKVTQSSRYLVKRTGEKVFLECVQDMDHENMFWYRQDPGLGLRLIYFSYDVKMKEKGDIPEGYSVSREKKERFSLILESASTNQTSMYLCASSFGGYTEAFFGQGTRLTVV.

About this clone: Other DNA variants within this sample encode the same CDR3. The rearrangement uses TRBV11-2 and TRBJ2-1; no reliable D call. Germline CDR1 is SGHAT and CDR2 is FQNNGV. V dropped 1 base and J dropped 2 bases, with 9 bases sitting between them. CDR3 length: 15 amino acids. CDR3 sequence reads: CASSLVAGTYNEQFF. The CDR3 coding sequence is TGTGCCAGCAGCTTAGTTGCAGGTACCTACAATGAGCAGTTCTTC.

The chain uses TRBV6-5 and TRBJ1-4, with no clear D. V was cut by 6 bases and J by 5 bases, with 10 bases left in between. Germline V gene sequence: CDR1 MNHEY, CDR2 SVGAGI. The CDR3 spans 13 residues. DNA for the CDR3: TGTGCCAGCAGCCCCCTGGAGAATGAAAAACTGTTTTTT. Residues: CASSPLENEKLFF.

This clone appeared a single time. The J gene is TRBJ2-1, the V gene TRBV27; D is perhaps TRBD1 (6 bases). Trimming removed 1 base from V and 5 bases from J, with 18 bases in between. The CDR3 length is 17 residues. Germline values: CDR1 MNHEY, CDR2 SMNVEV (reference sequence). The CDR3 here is CASSLLSSRGTDNEQFF. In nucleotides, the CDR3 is TGTGCCAGCAGTTTATTAAGTAGCAGGGGTACAGACAATGAGCAGTTCTTC.